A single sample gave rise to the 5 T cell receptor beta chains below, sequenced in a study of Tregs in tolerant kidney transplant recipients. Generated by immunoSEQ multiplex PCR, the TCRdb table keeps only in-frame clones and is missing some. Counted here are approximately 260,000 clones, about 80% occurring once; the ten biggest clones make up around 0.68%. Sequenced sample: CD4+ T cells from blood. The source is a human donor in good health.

The CDR3 DNA is TGTGCCAGCAGTCGACAGTATGGCTACACCTTC. Translating it yields CASSRQYGYTF. The chain is built from TRBV6-5 and TRBJ1-2; D is perhaps TRBD1 (5 bases). This CDR3 spans 11 amino acids. V lost 5 bases to trimming and J lost 5 bases, with 6 bases between them. CDR1 MNHEY and CDR2 SVGAGI come from the germline V gene.

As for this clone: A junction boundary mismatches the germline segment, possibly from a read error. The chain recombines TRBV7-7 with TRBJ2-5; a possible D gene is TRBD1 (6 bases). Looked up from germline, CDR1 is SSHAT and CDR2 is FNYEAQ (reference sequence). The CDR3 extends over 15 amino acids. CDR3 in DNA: TGTGCTAGCAGCTTAAGTTTTGAGACAGGCAGCCCTCAGTACTTC. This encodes CASSLSFETGSPQYF.

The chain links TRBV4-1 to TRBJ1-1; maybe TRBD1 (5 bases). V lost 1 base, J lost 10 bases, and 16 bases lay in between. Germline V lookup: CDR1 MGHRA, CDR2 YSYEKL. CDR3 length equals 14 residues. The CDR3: CASSQVATGSGAFF. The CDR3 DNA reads TGCGCCAGCAGCCAAGTCGCCACAGGTTCCGGAGCTTTCTTT.

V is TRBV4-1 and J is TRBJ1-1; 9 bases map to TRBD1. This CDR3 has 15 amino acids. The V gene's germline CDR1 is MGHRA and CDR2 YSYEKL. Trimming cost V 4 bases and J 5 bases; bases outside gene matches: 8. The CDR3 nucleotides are TGCGCCAGCAGCCGGGGACAGGGAGTCAGTACTGAAGCTTTCTTT. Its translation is CASSRGQGVSTEAFF.

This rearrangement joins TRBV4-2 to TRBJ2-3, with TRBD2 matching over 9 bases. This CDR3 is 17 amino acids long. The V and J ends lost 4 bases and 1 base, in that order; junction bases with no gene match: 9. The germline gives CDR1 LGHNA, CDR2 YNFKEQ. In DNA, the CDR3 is TGTGCCAGCAGCCGAGGGACTAGCATTACCCGCACAGATACGCAGTATTTT. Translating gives CASSRGTSITRTDTQYF.